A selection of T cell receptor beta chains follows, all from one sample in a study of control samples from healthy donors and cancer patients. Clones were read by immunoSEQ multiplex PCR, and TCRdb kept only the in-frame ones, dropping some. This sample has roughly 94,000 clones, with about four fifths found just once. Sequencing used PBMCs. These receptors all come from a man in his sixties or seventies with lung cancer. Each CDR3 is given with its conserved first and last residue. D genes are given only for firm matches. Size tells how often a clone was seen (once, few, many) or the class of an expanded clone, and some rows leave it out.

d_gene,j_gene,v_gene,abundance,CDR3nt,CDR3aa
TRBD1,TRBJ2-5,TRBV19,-,TGTGCCAGTTCAGGACAGGCCCGGGAGACCCAGTACTTC,CASSGQARETQYF
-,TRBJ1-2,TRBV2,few,TGTGCCAGCAGTGAATGGGCCAGGGTGTTTGGCTACACCTTC,CASSEWARVFGYTF
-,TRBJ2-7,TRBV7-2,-,TGTGCCAGCAGCTTAGGCGGGGTATTCTCCTACGAGCAGTACTTC,CASSLGGVFSYEQYF
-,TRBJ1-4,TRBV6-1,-,TGTGCCAGCAGTGAAACCTATGCAACTAATGAAAAACTGTTTTTT,CASSETYATNEKLFF
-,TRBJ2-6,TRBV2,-,TGTGCCAGCAGTGGGTCCCCCCAGTGGGCCGGGGCCAACGTCCTGACTTTC,CASSGSPQWAGANVLTF
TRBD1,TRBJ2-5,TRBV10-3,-,TGTGCCATCAAGGCGGCGACAGGGACAGAGACCCAGTACTTC,CAIKAATGTETQYF
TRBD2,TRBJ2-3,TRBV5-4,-,TGTGCCAGCAGCTTCGCGAGCGGGGGGCAGGGTACGCAGTATTTT,CASSFASGGQGTQYF
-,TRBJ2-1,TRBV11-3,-,TGTGCCAGCAGCTTCGGTTCCTATGAGCAGTTCTTC,CASSFGSYEQFF
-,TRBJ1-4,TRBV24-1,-,TGTGCCACCAGTCCCGGAGAGGGGAGTGAAAAACTGTTTTTT,CATSPGEGSEKLFF
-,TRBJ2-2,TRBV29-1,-,TGCAGCGTCTACACGGAGAACACCGGGGAGCTGTTTTTT,CSVYTENTGELFF
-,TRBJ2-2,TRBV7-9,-,TGTGCCAGCAGGGGGCCGGGGAGGCGTGACACCGGGGAGCTGTTTTTT,CASRGPGRRDTGELFF
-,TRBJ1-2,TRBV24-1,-,TGTGCCACCAGTGATGATCGGCAGCGCTATGGCTACACCTTC,CATSDDRQRYGYTF
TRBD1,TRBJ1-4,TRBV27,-,TGTGCCAGCAGTTTATCGGGGGCCCGACAGGGTGGGGAAAAACTGTTTTTT,CASSLSGARQGGEKLFF
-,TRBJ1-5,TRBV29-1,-,TGCAGCGTTCGGGTCTCGGCCGGAGGGGATCAGCCCCAGCATTTT,CSVRVSAGGDQPQHF
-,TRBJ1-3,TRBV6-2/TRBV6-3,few,TGTGCCAGCAGTGTACCCAGCTCTGGAAACACCATATATTTT,CASSVPSSGNTIYF
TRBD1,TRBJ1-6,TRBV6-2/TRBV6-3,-,TGTGCCAGCAGTCCCGAGGACAGGGCGATTTCACCCCTCCACTTT,CASSPEDRAISPLHF
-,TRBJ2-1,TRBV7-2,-,TGTGCCAGCAGCTTCCTTAGAAGCTCCTACAATGAGCAGTTCTTC,CASSFLRSSYNEQFF
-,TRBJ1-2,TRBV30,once,TGTGCCTCTACGGGAGGGCATAATAACTATGGCTACACCTTC,CASTGGHNNYGYTF
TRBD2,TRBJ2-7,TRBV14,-,TGTGCCAGCAGCCAAGATAGGGGCATAGCGGGGGGCCGCTCCTACGAGCAGTACTTC,CASSQDRGIAGGRSYEQYF
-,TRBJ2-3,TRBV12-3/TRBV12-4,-,TGTGCCAGCAGCCGAGGCACAGATACGCAGTATTTT,CASSRGTDTQYF
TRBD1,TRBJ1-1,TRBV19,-,TGTGCCAGTAACCCCAGACAGGGGTGGAACACTGAAGCTTTCTTT,CASNPRQGWNTEAFF
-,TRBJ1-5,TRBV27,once,TGTGCCAGCAGTTTACGGAATAGCAATCAGCCCCAGCATTTT,CASSLRNSNQPQHF
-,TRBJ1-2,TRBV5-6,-,TGTGCCAGCAGCTTACAGGGCAGCTATGGCTACACCTTC,CASSLQGSYGYTF
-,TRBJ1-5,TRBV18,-,TGTGCCAGCTCGTCGGGCCCCCCGAAGCCCCAGCATTTT,CASSSGPPKPQHF
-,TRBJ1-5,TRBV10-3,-,TGTGCCATCAGTGAGTCGGTGGTCCCGCTAGGAGCCCAGCATTTT,CAISESVVPLGAQHF
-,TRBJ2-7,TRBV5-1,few,TGCGCCAGCAGCTTACAAGAGACCTACGAGCAGTACTTC,CASSLQETYEQYF
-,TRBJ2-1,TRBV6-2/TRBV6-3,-,TGTGCCAGCAGTTGGCCTTACAATGAGCAGTTCTTC,CASSWPYNEQFF
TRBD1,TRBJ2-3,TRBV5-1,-,TGCGCCAGCAGCTCTCAGGGGGCCACAGATACGCAGTATTTT,CASSSQGATDTQYF
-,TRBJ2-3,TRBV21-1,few,TGTGCCAGCAGCCCCTCTTGTCGGGGCTATTGCACAGATACGCAGTATTTT,CASSPSCRGYCTDTQYF
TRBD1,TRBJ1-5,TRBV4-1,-,TGCGCCAGCAGCCAGAGCCGGGACAGTTACAATCAGCCCCAGCATTTT,CASSQSRDSYNQPQHF
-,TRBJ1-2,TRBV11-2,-,TGTGCCAGCAGCTTAGTAGATTCTCTCTATGGCTACACCTTC,CASSLVDSLYGYTF
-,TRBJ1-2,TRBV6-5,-,TGTGCCAGCACCCCCCGGGGACGGCACTATGGCTACACCTTC,CASTPRGRHYGYTF
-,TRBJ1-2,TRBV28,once,TGTGCCAGCACCCCGCCGGGGGGGCGAAACTATGGCTACACCTTC,CASTPPGGRNYGYTF
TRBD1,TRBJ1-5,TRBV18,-,TGTGCCAGCTCACCAGGACAGGGGGTCCTACAGCCCCAGCATTTT,CASSPGQGVLQPQHF
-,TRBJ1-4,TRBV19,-,TGTGCCAGTACCCGGACTAATGAAAAACTGTTTTTT,CASTRTNEKLFF